This TCR beta chain was obtained from a study of blood T cells in healthy people across ages (dated by TCRdb to between 2015 and 2017). About the study as a whole: In model experiments, template switching captured about one uniquely barcoded TCR beta cDNA molecule for every two T cells. Using deep sequencing normalized with unique cDNA molecular identifiers, the study measured how TCR beta repertoire diversity changes with age. Donors were grouped into four age groups: young (average 16 years), middle-aged (about 38), aged (around 66) and long-lived (about 89). To avoid experimental bias, donors of different ages were spread randomly across the sequencing lanes. For two donors (one aged 18 to 29 and one aged 80 or older), the study analyzed two additional independent replicas of 1 million unique cDNA reads from the same blood draw.

The junction shows trimming of 6 bases on V and 4 bases on J, plus 13 bases between the germline ends. CDR1 and CDR2 (MDHEN, SYDVKM) derive from the germline V gene. The CDR3 sequence holds 13 residues, the cysteine and phenylalanine included. The kept DNA is CDR3 alone, 39 bases in frame from the first base. Details on this clonotype: What antigen it recognizes has not been identified. The sample holds no much larger clone one base away, and base qualities are not on file.

Library creation used 5' RACE. Sequencing was carried out with an Illumina HiSeq 2500. A second PCR of about 6 to 11 cycles was run with a J-beta primer mix and a sample-barcoded 5' primer. Each TCR beta cDNA molecule received a unique molecular identifier from a template-switch 5' adaptor carrying 12 random nucleotides. Each sample yielded at least 2.5 million CDR3-containing paired-end reads. All of the RNA was converted into first-strand cDNA using the Mint cDNA synthesis kit, with a TRBC-specific oligonucleotide serving as the primer. Following uracil-DNA glycosylase treatment, a first 18-cycle PCR with universal primers M1SS and BC2_uni_R was performed on all cDNA. In the original analysis: For normalization, 1 million high-quality reads were randomly selected from each sample, with every read carrying a distinct molecular identifier. Reads with shared molecular identifiers were discarded instead of being binned into consensus sequences. MiTCR, with a Q25 quality threshold and the strictest error-elimination algorithm, was used for CDR3 identification, clonotype clustering and error correction. Lower-bound total TCR beta diversity was estimated with a nonparametric unseen species model using Euler transformation. The public reads were run again by TCRdb, first through fastp at Q25 and then through MiXCR, and only productive beta chains were kept. Every distinct CDR3 protein forms one entry, paired with its most common genes and DNA. TCRdb, not the original authors, processed these V and J calls. Present in this sample are under 2,000,000 distinct CDR3 sequences, about 49% of which were seen just once. The ten largest clones represent approximately 2.1% of the sample.

Donors were roughly 40 systemically healthy Caucasian individuals from Russia aged roughly 6 to 100 years. Each donor gave ten milliliters of peripheral blood, collected into EDTA-treated Vacutainer tubes. PBMCs were isolated by Ficoll-Paque density-gradient centrifugation, with at least 6.5 million obtained per sample. Total RNA was extracted from PBMCs with Trizol reagent, with at least 5.5 micrograms obtained per sample. Naive CD45RAhigh/CD27high T cell percentages were measured by flow cytometry on a PBMC aliquot from every donor. Results the study describes overall, beyond this receptor: Observed TCR beta diversity per million T cells fell roughly linearly with age, and a significant reduction was already apparent by age around 40. Compared with the aged group, the long-lived group had more naive CD4+ T cells, fewer expanded clones and increased TCR diversity, suggesting age selection. Because the CMV infection status of the donors was unknown, age-related changes in expanded clonotypes may potentially have been confounded. Since profiling was done on bulk unsorted PBMCs, naive and antigen-experienced compartments could not be conclusively compared. A strong correlation was found between observed TCR beta diversity and the percentage of naive T cells measured by flow cytometry. Estimates of total diversity from one million sequenced T cells were regarded as lower bounds and underestimates.

The sequence was collected from a woman aged 35 to 49 in good health. The sequence joins TRBV28 to TRBJ2-7, with the D gene not clear enough to name. The sequencing input was blood. The bases read TGTGCCAGCAGCTCAACGAAAGATTACGAGCAGTACTTC. Protein translation: CASSSTKDYEQYF.